This is a list of T cell receptor beta chains from one sample in a study of blood T cells in healthy people across ages. TCRdb ran MiXCR on the 5' RACE reads and lists one entry per CDR3 protein. The sample yields about 680,000 distinct CDR3 sequences, more than 40% seen once. Material for sequencing was blood. The source of these receptors is a woman aged 55-70 years in good health. The CDR3 runs from the conserved cysteine through the conserved F or W. D genes are given only for firm matches. Size is omitted from some rows. Given values are once, few, many or a class for expanded clones.

V gene	J gene	D gene	clone size	CDR3 length	CDR3 DNA	CDR3 protein
TRBV20-1	TRBJ2-1	TRBD2	.	14	TGCAGTGCTAGCCAGACTAGCGGGCTTGGGGAGCAGTTCTTC	CSASQTSGLGEQFF
TRBV4-3	TRBJ2-3	.	many	13	TGCGCCAGCAGCCAACCTCCGGGAGATACGCAGTATTTT	CASSQPPGDTQYF
TRBV29-1	TRBJ2-7	.	.	12	TGCAGCGTTGAATCGAGGACGTTCGGGCAGTACTTC	CSVESRTFGQYF
TRBV7-2	TRBJ2-1	TRBD2	.	15	TGTGCCAGCACCCTAGCGGGGGATCCATACAATGAGCAGTTCTTC	CASTLAGDPYNEQFF
TRBV10-3	TRBJ2-7	.	.	14	TGTGCCATCAGTGAGCAGGGGCCCCCCTACGAGCAGTACTTC	CAISEQGPPYEQYF
TRBV6-5	TRBJ1-2	.	.	14	TGTGCCAGCAGTTACTCGGGGGGGGGAAATGGCTACACCTTC	CASSYSGGGNGYTF
TRBV18	TRBJ1-2	TRBD1	.	15	TGTGCCAGCTCTCGCGGGGGACAGCCACTGAATGGCTACACCTTC	CASSRGGQPLNGYTF
TRBV6-4	TRBJ2-7	TRBD2	.	16	TGTGCCAGCAGTGACAGAGCGGGAGGGTCCTACAATGAGCAGTACTTC	CASSDRAGGSYNEQYF
TRBV20-1	TRBJ1-5	.	.	18	TGCAGTGCTAGACGAACCCCGGGGAGGGATGGGAGCAATCAGCCCCAGCATTTT	CSARRTPGRDGSNQPQHF
TRBV28	TRBJ2-3	.	.	16	TGTGCCAGCAGTTCTCATTACGGTATCTCCACAGATACGCAGTATTTT	CASSSHYGISTDTQYF
TRBV15	TRBJ2-5	.	.	14	TGTGCCACCAGCAGAAAGGTGGCGGGTGAGACCCAGTACTTC	CATSRKVAGETQYF
TRBV30	TRBJ1-2	.	.	12	TGTGCCTGGATAAAGGGGAACTATGGCTACACCTTC	CAWIKGNYGYTF